This TCR beta chain originates from a study of cytomegalovirus exposure and HLA in healthy donors. Study overall: Around 78 million unique TCR sequences came from HLA-typed donors in an early release.

Amplification used 60 Vbeta primers and 13 Jbeta primers. TCRdb keeps only in-frame clones here, not all; method: immunoSEQ multiplex PCR. The table lists approximately 110,000 clones. CDR1 SGHAT and CDR2 FQNNGV come from the germline V gene. CDR3 length: 13 residues. Trimming removed 5 bases at V and 6 bases at J, with 14 bases between. The origin of this receptor is a man aged 40-55 years in good health and CMV-seronegative. V usage is TRBV11-2 and J usage is TRBJ2-7; a possible D gene is TRBD1 (6 bases). Sequencing was done on a sample of PBMCs. DNA for the CDR3: TGTGCCAGCAGCAGGGACACTAACTTCGAGCAGTACTTC. Its translation is CASSRDTNFEQYF.